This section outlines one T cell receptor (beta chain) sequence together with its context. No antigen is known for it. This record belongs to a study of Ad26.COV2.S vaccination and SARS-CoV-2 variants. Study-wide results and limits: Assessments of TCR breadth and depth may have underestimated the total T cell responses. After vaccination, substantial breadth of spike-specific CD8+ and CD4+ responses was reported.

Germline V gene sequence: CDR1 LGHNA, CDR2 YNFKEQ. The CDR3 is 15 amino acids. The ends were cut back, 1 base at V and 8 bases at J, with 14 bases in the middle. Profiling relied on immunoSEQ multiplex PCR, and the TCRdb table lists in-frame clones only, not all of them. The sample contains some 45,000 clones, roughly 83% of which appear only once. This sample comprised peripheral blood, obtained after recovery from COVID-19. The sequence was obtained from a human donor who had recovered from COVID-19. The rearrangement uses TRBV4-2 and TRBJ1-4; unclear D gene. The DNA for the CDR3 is TGTGCCAGCAGCCAAGGGCCCAGGACGGAAGAAAAACTGTTTTTT. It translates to CASSQGPRTEEKLFF.